This TCR beta chain was recorded in a study of identical twins. The study's findings and limits: The more abundant beta clonotypes in cord blood had fewer insertions, and memory repertoires did not show this.

Trimming cost V 5 bases and J 4 bases; bases outside gene matches: 8. Looked up from germline, CDR1 is SGHAT and CDR2 is FQNNGV. This CDR3 has 15 residues. In this sample, this clonotype turned up a few times. Its antigen remains unknown. TCRdb recomputed calls from the 5' RACE reads with MiXCR, one row per CDR3 protein. The profile shows hundreds of thousands of distinct CDR3 sequences, more than 6.5% of them singletons. These data were also filed under a second study, of yellow fever vaccine responses in identical twins.

Sequenced: memory (CD45RO+) T cells sorted from blood. The rearrangement uses TRBV11-2 and TRBJ2-1, with 7 bases aligning to TRBD2. This sequence was found in a woman aged 18-29 years in good health. The CDR3 DNA reads as TGTGCCAGCAGCCCTCGACTAGCAGTGTACAATGAGCAGTTCTTC. This sequence encodes CASSPRLAVYNEQFF.